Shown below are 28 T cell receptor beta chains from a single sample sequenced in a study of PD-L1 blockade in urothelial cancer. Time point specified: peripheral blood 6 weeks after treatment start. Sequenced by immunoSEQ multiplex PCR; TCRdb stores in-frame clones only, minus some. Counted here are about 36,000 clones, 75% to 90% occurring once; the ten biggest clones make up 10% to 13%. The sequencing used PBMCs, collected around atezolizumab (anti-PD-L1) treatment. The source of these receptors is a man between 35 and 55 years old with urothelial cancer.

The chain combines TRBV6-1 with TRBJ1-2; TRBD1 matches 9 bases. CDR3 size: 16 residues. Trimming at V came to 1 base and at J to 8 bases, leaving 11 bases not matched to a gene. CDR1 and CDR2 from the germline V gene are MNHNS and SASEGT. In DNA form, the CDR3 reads TGTGCCAGCAGTGAAGGGATTCCGGGACAGGGTTTCGGCTACACCTTC. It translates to CASSEGIPGQGFGYTF.

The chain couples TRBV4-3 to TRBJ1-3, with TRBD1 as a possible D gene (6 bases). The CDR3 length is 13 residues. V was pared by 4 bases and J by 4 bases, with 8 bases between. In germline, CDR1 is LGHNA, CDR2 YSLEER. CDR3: CASSPGTGNTIYF. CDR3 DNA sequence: TGCGCCAGCAGCCCCGGGACAGGAAACACCATATATTTT.

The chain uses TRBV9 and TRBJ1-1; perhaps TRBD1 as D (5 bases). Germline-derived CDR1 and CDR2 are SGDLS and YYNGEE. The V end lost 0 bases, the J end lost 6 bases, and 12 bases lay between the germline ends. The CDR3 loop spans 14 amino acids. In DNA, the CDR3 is TGTGCCAGCAGCGTAGAGGCCTCGGGGGCTGAAGCTTTCTTT. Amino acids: CASSVEASGAEAFF.

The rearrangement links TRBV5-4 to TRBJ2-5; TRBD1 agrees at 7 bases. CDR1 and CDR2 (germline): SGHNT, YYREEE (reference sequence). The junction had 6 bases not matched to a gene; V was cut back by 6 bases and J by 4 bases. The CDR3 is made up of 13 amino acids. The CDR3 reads CASTPDRTETQYF. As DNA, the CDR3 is TGTGCCAGCACCCCGGACAGGACAGAGACCCAGTACTTC.

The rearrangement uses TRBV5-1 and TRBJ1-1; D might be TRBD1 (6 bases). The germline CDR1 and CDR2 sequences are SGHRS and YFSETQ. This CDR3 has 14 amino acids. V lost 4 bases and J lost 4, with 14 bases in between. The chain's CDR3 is CASSPGGGRTEAFF. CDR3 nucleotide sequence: TGCGCCAGCAGCCCGGGGGGGGGCCGCACTGAAGCTTTCTTT.

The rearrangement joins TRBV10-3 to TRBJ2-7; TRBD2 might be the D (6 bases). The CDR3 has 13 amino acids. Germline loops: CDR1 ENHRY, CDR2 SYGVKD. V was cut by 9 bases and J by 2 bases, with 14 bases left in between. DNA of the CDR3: TGTGCCATTCGTGGGACGGGAGCCTACGAGCAGTACTTC. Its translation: CAIRGTGAYEQYF.

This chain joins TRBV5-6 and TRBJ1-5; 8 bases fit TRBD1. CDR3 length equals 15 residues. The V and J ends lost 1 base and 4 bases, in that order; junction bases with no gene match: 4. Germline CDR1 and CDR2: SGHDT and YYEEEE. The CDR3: CASSLRDRPNQPQHF. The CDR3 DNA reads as TGTGCCAGCAGCTTGAGGGACAGGCCTAATCAGCCCCAGCATTTT.

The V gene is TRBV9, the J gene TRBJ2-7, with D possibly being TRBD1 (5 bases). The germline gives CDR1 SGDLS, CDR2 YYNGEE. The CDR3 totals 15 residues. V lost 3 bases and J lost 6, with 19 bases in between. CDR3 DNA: TGTGCCAGCAGCGCCCGTTCGGACATTAGGGGCGAGCAGTACTTC. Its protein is CASSARSDIRGEQYF. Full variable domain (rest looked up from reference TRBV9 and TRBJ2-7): DSGVTQTPKHLITATGQRVTLRCSPRSGDLSVYWYQQSLDQGLQFLIQYYNGEERAKGNILERFSAQQFPDLHSELNLSSLELGDSALYFCASSARSDIRGEQYFGPGTRLTVT.

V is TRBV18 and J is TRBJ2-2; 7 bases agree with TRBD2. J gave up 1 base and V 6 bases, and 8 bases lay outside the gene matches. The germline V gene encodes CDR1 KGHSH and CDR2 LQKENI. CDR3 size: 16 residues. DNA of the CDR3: TGTGCCAGCTCTCTTAGCGGGCAGCTGAACACCGGGGAGCTGTTTTTT. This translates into CASSLSGQLNTGELFF.

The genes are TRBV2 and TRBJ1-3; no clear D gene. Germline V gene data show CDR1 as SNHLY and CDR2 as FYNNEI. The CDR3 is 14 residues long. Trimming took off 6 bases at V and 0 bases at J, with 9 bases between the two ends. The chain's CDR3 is CASRGDTSGNTIYF. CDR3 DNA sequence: TGTGCCAGCAGGGGAGACACCTCTGGAAACACCATATATTTT.

The CDR3, as DNA: TGTGCCAGCAGCCAACTAGCGGGATCCTACAATGAGCAGTTCTTC. Translation: CASSQLAGSYNEQFF. This chain joins TRBV5-8 and TRBJ2-1; 10 nucleotides align to TRBD2. The V segment lost 4 bases and the J segment 1 base; nucleotides outside the gene matches: 2. This CDR3 has 15 amino acids. Germline lookup yields CDR1 SGHTS and CDR2 YDEGEE.

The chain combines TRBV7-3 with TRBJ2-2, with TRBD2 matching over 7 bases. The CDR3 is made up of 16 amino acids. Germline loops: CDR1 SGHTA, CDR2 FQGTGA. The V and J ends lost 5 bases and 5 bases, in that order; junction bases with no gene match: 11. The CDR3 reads CASSPTGGSGTGELFF. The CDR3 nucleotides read TGTGCCAGCAGCCCGACCGGCGGGAGTGGAACCGGGGAGCTGTTTTTT.

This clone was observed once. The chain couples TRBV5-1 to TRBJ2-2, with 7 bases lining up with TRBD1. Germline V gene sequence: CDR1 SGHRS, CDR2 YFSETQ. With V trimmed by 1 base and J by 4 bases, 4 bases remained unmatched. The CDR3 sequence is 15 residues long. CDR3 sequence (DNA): TGCGCCAGCAGCTTGTCACAGGGGATCACCGGGGAGCTGTTTTTT. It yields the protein CASSLSQGITGELFF.

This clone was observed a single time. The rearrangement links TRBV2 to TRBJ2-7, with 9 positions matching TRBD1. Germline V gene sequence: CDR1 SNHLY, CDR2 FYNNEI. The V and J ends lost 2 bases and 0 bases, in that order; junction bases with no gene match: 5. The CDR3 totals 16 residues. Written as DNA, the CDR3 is TGTGCCAGCAGTGAAACTGACAGGGGGATCTCCTACGAGCAGTACTTC. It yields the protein CASSETDRGISYEQYF.

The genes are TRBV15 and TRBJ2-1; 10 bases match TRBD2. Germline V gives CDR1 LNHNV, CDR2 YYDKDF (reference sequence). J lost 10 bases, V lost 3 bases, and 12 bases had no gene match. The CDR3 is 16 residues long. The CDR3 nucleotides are TGTGCCACCAGCAGCGGGTGGGGGACTAGCGCTAGGGAGCAGTTCTTC. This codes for CATSSGWGTSAREQFF. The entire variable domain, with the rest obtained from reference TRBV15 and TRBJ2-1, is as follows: DAMVIQNPRYQVTQFGKPVTLSCSQTLNHNVMYWYQQKSSQAPKLLFHYYDKDFNNEADTPDNFQSRRPNTSFCFLDIRSPGLGDTAMYLCATSSGWGTSAREQFFGPGTRLTVL.

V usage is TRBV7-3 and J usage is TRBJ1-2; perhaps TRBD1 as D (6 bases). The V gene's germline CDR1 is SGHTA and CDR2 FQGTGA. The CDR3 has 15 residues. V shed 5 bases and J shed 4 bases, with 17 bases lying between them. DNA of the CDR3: TGTGCCAGCAGCCCCGGCAGGGGCCCTAGCTATGGCTACACCTTC. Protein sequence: CASSPGRGPSYGYTF.

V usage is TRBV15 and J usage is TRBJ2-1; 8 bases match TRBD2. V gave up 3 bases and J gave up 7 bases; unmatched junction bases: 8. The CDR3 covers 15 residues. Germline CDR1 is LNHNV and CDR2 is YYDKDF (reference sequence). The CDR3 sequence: CATSSLRTSRNEQFF. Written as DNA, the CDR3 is TGTGCCACCAGCAGCCTCCGGACTAGCCGAAATGAGCAGTTCTTC.

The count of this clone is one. The DNA of the CDR3 is TGTGCCAGCAGTCTACACAGAAAGGAGACCCAGTACTTC. Amino acid sequence: CASSLHRKETQYF. The J gene is TRBJ2-5, the V gene TRBV6-5; D remains unclear. CDR3 size: 13 residues. Per the germline V gene, CDR1 is MNHEY and CDR2 is SVGAGI. The V gene lost 5 bases and the J gene lost 5 bases, with 12 bases spanning the gap.

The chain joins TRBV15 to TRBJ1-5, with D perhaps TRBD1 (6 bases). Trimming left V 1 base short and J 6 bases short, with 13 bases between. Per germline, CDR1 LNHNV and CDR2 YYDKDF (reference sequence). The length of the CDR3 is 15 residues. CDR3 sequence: CATSRGGGGFQPQHF. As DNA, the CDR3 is TGTGCCACCAGCAGAGGTGGGGGGGGCTTTCAGCCCCAGCATTTT. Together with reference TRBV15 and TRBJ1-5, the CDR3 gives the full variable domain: DAMVIQNPRYQVTQFGKPVTLSCSQTLNHNVMYWYQQKSSQAPKLLFHYYDKDFNNEADTPDNFQSRRPNTSFCFLDIRSPGLGDTAMYLCATSRGGGGFQPQHFGDGTRLSIL.

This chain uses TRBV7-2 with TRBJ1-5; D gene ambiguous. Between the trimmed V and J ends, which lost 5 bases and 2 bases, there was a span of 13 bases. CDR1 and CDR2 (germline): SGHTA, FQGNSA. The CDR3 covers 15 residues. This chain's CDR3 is CASSLIDAGNQPQHF. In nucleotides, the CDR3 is TGTGCCAGCAGCCTGATAGACGCGGGCAATCAGCCCCAGCATTTT.

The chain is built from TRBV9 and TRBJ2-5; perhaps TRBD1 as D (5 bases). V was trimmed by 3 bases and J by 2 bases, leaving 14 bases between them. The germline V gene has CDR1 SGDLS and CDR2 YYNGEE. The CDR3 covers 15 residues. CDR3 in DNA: TGTGCCAGCAGCGGGGGCTTGAATCCGCAAGAGACCCAGTACTTC. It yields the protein CASSGGLNPQETQYF.

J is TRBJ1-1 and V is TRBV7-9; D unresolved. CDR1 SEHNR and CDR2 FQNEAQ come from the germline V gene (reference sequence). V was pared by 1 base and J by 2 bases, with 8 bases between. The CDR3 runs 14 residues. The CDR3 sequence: CASSLGQRNTEAFF. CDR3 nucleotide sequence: TGTGCCAGCAGCTTAGGGCAGCGAAACACTGAAGCTTTCTTT.

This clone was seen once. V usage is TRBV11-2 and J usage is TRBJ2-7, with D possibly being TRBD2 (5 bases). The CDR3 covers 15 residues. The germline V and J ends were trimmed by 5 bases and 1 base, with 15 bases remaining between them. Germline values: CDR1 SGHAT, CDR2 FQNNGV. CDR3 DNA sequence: TGTGCCAGCAGCCTCCTCCCAGGACTTTCCTACGAGCAGTACTTC. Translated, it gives CASSLLPGLSYEQYF.

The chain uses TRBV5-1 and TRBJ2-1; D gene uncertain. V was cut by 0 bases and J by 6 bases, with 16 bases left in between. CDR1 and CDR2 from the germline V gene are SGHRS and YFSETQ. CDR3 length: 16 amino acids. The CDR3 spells CASSLALPLETNEQFF. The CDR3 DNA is TGCGCCAGCAGCTTGGCCCTCCCCCTAGAAACCAATGAGCAGTTCTTC.

The CDR3 loop reads CASSTAGGAQVAEQYF. CDR3 coding DNA: TGTGCCAGCAGCACGGCCGGAGGGGCGCAGGTAGCCGAGCAGTACTTC. V gene TRBV7-2 combines with J gene TRBJ2-7, with a possible D match to TRBD2 (6 bases). Germline V lookup: CDR1 SGHTA, CDR2 FQGNSA. CDR3 length: 16 amino acids. V dropped 5 bases and J dropped 6 bases, with 23 bases sitting between them.

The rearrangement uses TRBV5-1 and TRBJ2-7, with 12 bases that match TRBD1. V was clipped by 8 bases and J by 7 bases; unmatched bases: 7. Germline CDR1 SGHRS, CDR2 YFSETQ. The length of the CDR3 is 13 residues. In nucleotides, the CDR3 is TGCGCCAGTTCGGGACAGGGGGCTGGAGAGCAGTACTTC. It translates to CASSGQGAGEQYF. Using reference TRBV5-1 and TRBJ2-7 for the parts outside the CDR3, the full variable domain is KAGVTQTPRYLIKTRGQQVTLSCSPISGHRSVSWYQQTPGQGLQFLFEYFSETQRNKGNFPGRFSGRQFSNSRSEMNVSTLELGDSALYLCASSGQGAGEQYFGPGTRLTVT.

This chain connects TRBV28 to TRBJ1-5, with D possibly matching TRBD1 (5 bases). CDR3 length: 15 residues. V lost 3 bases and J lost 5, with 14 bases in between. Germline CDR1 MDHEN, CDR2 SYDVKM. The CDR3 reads CASSLRRQYYQPQHF. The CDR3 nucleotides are TGTGCCAGCAGTTTGAGAAGACAGTACTATCAGCCCCAGCATTTT.

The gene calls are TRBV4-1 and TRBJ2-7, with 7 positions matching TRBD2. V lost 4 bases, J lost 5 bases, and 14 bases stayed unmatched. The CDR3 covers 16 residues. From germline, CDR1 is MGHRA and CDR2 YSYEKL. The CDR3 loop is CASSLASGRGIHEQYF. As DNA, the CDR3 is TGCGCCAGCAGCCTAGCCTCGGGGCGGGGGATACACGAGCAGTACTTC.